What follows describes a single T cell receptor (beta chain). This CDR3 is 13 amino acids long. CDR1 SGHTA and CDR2 FQGNSA come from the germline V gene. V lost 2 bases and J 10 bases, leaving 14 bases between the germline ends. The sample is drawn from a study of OX40 agonist ivuxolimab in advanced cancers. Using immunoSEQ multiplex PCR, the repertoire was profiled, and TCRdb retains in-frame clones only, with some absent. The sample records about 55,000 clones, over 60% being singletons. The TCR was taken from an adult with an advanced solid tumor such as melanoma, head and neck, liver or kidney cancer. Sequenced material: CD4+ or CD8+ T cells sorted from blood, taken in a trial of the OX40 agonist ivuxolimab. The rearrangement joins TRBV7-2 to TRBJ1-1; possible D gene TRBD1, 6 bases. The CDR3 DNA follows: TGTGCCAGCAGCTTAATACAGGGCGTCCTAGCTTTCTTT. This gives the protein CASSLIQGVLAFF.